Listed below are T cell receptor beta chains from one sample, sequenced in a study of blood T cell repertoires in COVID-19. The protocol was immunoSEQ multiplex PCR, while the TCRdb copy is restricted to in-frame clones and leaves out a portion. The data contain approximately 200,000 clones, around 80% of them singletons. The sample taken for sequencing was peripheral blood. Every receptor here comes from a woman of 80 years or more with COVID-19, enrolled during active disease. CDR3s include the opening cysteine and the closing phenylalanine or tryptophan. Each record gives: J gene, D gene, clone size, V gene, CDR3 DNA, CDR3 protein. A D gene is named only where the DNA matches it firmly. Some rows mark clone size as missing; the rest say once, few, many or name a class of expanded clone.

J: TRBJ1-3
D: NA
size: many
V: TRBV5-1
DNA: TGCGCCAGCAGCTTGGACAGGACTGGAAACACCATATATTTT
CDR3: CASSLDRTGNTIYF

J: TRBJ2-3
D: TRBD2
size: once
V: TRBV11-3
DNA: TGTGCCAGCAGCCCCTCGACTAGCGGGGGGTCCCGGGATACGCAGTATTTT
CDR3: CASSPSTSGGSRDTQYF

J: TRBJ1-2
D: TRBD1
size: NA
V: TRBV6-6
DNA: TGTGCCAGCAGGGCGGGGACAGCTTTATATGGCTACACCTTC
CDR3: CASRAGTALYGYTF

J: TRBJ2-2
D: NA
size: NA
V: TRBV3-1/TRBV3-2
DNA: TGTGCCAGCAGCCAAGGGTGGGGGCCCCTCGCCGGGGAGCTGTTTTTT
CDR3: CASSQGWGPLAGELFF

J: TRBJ1-2
D: TRBD1
size: NA
V: TRBV6-1
DNA: TGTGCCAGCAGTCAACTGACAGGGTCGGGCTATGGCTACACCTTC
CDR3: CASSQLTGSGYGYTF

J: TRBJ2-7
D: TRBD2
size: few
V: TRBV19
DNA: TGTGCCAGTAGTACCCATCTAGCGGCCTACGAGCAGTACTTC
CDR3: CASSTHLAAYEQYF

J: TRBJ2-6
D: NA
size: NA
V: TRBV28
DNA: TGTGCCAGCATCCCCATCCGAGAGGCCAGCTCTGGGGCCAACGTCCTGACTTTC
CDR3: CASIPIREASSGANVLTF

J: TRBJ1-2
D: TRBD1
size: NA
V: TRBV4-2
DNA: TGTGCCAGCAGCCAGGGACAGGGGGCGGGGTATGGCTACACCTTC
CDR3: CASSQGQGAGYGYTF

J: TRBJ2-7
D: NA
size: NA
V: TRBV7-2
DNA: TGTGCCAGCAGCTTCGGGACTGAAGCCTACGAGCAGTACTTC
CDR3: CASSFGTEAYEQYF

J: TRBJ1-4
D: TRBD1
size: NA
V: TRBV5-8
DNA: TGTGCCAGCAGCTTCCTGGGACAGGGTCATGAAAAACTGTTTTTT
CDR3: CASSFLGQGHEKLFF

J: TRBJ2-1
D: TRBD1
size: NA
V: TRBV7-2
DNA: TGTGCCAGCAGCTTAGGGGGACAGAACAATGAGCAGTTCTTC
CDR3: CASSLGGQNNEQFF

J: TRBJ1-2
D: TRBD1
size: NA
V: TRBV5-1
DNA: TGCGCCAGCAGCCTCTCAGGGGGAGGTGGCTACACCTTC
CDR3: CASSLSGGGGYTF

J: TRBJ2-1
D: TRBD1
size: once
V: TRBV28
DNA: TGTGCCAGCAGTGCTCCGGGACAGGGGGGGTTAAATGAGCAGTTCTTC
CDR3: CASSAPGQGGLNEQFF

J: TRBJ2-3
D: NA
size: NA
V: TRBV12-3/TRBV12-4
DNA: TGTGCCAGCAGTTTTTTCAGGAATACGCAGTATTTT
CDR3: CASSFFRNTQYF

J: TRBJ2-1
D: TRBD2
size: NA
V: TRBV19
DNA: TGTGCCAGTAGGCTAGCGGGAGGGCCTGATGAGCAGTTCTTC
CDR3: CASRLAGGPDEQFF

J: TRBJ2-7
D: NA
size: NA
V: TRBV19
DNA: TGTGCCAGTAGTCTAACAGGAATCTACGAGCAGTACTTC
CDR3: CASSLTGIYEQYF

J: TRBJ2-7
D: TRBD1
size: NA
V: TRBV24-1
DNA: TGTGCCACCAGTGATCCCGGGACAGGGAGCTACGAGCAGTACTTC
CDR3: CATSDPGTGSYEQYF

J: TRBJ2-7
D: NA
size: medium-sized
V: TRBV7-9
DNA: TGTGCCAGCAGCTTAGCGCCGCCCCCAGGGGCCTACGAGCAGTACTTC
CDR3: CASSLAPPPGAYEQYF

J: TRBJ1-2
D: NA
size: NA
V: TRBV12-3/TRBV12-4
DNA: TGTGCCAGCACCAAGCAGGGGAACTATGGCTACACCTTC
CDR3: CASTKQGNYGYTF

J: TRBJ1-6
D: NA
size: few
V: TRBV18
DNA: TGTGCCAGCTCACCGGGGGGAGGCGTCAATTCACCCCTCCACTTT
CDR3: CASSPGGGVNSPLHF

J: TRBJ1-1
D: TRBD1
size: NA
V: TRBV3-1/TRBV3-2
DNA: TGTGCCAGCAAAGACAGGGGGGCCATGAACACTGAAGCTTTCTTT
CDR3: CASKDRGAMNTEAFF

J: TRBJ2-7
D: NA
size: NA
V: TRBV2
DNA: TGTGCCAGCAAAATTGGGCAGGGCCTCTACGAGCAGTACTTC
CDR3: CASKIGQGLYEQYF

J: TRBJ1-2
D: NA
size: NA
V: TRBV30
DNA: TGTGCCTGGAGTGCCCAGGCGTTGGCCGGGAGGGGTGGCTACACCTTC
CDR3: CAWSAQALAGRGGYTF

J: TRBJ2-2
D: NA
size: few
V: TRBV5-4
DNA: TGTGCCAGCAGCTTGCCAGGGAACACCGGGGAGCTGTTTTTT
CDR3: CASSLPGNTGELFF

J: TRBJ2-1
D: TRBD2
size: NA
V: TRBV14
DNA: TGTGCCAGCAGCCACTTAGCGGGAGGGCCGGTCAATGAGCAGTTCTTC
CDR3: CASSHLAGGPVNEQFF

J: TRBJ2-5
D: TRBD2
size: NA
V: TRBV6-2/TRBV6-3
DNA: TGTGCCAGCAGTTTCACCGGGACTATCGAAGAGACCCAGTACTTC
CDR3: CASSFTGTIEETQYF

J: TRBJ2-7
D: NA
size: NA
V: TRBV21-1
DNA: TGTGCCAGCAGCCCCGGGACAGGGAGCTCCTACGAGCAGTACTTC
CDR3: CASSPGTGSSYEQYF

J: TRBJ1-1
D: NA
size: medium-sized
V: TRBV12-3/TRBV12-4
DNA: TGTGCCAGCAGTCTGGGCCCGAACACTGAAGCTTTCTTT
CDR3: CASSLGPNTEAFF

J: TRBJ2-1
D: TRBD2
size: NA
V: TRBV2
DNA: TGTGCCAGCAGTGTCAGACTAGCGGTAATCGGCAATGAGCAGTTCTTC
CDR3: CASSVRLAVIGNEQFF

J: TRBJ1-1
D: TRBD1
size: NA
V: TRBV3-1/TRBV3-2
DNA: TGTGCCAGCAGCTGGACAGGTCGGGTGACTGAAGCTTTCTTT
CDR3: CASSWTGRVTEAFF

J: TRBJ1-2
D: NA
size: NA
V: TRBV30
DNA: TGTGCCTGGAGTGTGTCCTCCGGGGGGGGCTACACCTTC
CDR3: CAWSVSSGGGYTF

J: TRBJ1-6
D: NA
size: NA
V: TRBV28
DNA: TGTGCCAGCAGGCTACTAAAAAGCTCCTATAATTCACCCCTCCACTTT
CDR3: CASRLLKSSYNSPLHF

J: TRBJ2-7
D: NA
size: NA
V: TRBV7-9
DNA: TGTGCCAGCAGCTGGGACGGAGGGGGCGGATACGAGCAGTACTTC
CDR3: CASSWDGGGGYEQYF

J: TRBJ2-5
D: NA
size: NA
V: TRBV6-5
DNA: TGTGCCAGCAGTTACGGGGTCGGGAAGACCCAGTACTTC
CDR3: CASSYGVGKTQYF

J: TRBJ2-3
D: NA
size: few
V: TRBV6-5
DNA: TGTGCCAGCAGTTTTGCCCTTGGACAGACAGATACGCAGTATTTT
CDR3: CASSFALGQTDTQYF

J: TRBJ2-7
D: NA
size: few
V: TRBV11-3
DNA: TGTGCCAGCAGCTACGGGAATTTCTACGAGCAGTACTTC
CDR3: CASSYGNFYEQYF

J: TRBJ2-3
D: NA
size: NA
V: TRBV7-9
DNA: TGTGCCAGCAGCTTAGTGGCAGGGGTAGATACGCAGTATTTT
CDR3: CASSLVAGVDTQYF

J: TRBJ2-1
D: NA
size: NA
V: TRBV6-2/TRBV6-3
DNA: TGTGCCAGCAGTTACGGGCAGCTCGGGGGTTACAATGAGCAGTTCTTC
CDR3: CASSYGQLGGYNEQFF

J: TRBJ2-7
D: TRBD1
size: NA
V: TRBV11-3
DNA: TGTGCCAGCAGCTTAGGGGGGACCGGACAGGACTACGAGCAGTACTTC
CDR3: CASSLGGTGQDYEQYF

J: TRBJ1-4
D: NA
size: NA
V: TRBV2
DNA: TGTGCCAGCAGTGAAGCGGGGGGGCCCAATGAAAAACTGTTTTTT
CDR3: CASSEAGGPNEKLFF

J: TRBJ2-1
D: TRBD2
size: NA
V: TRBV29-1
DNA: TGCAGCGTGCTCCCCAGCGGGGGTGGTCTTGAGCAGTTCTTC
CDR3: CSVLPSGGGLEQFF

J: TRBJ1-4
D: NA
size: NA
V: TRBV27
DNA: TGTGCCAGCAGTTTATCGGGGACTTGGGGTGAAAAACTGTTTTTT
CDR3: CASSLSGTWGEKLFF

J: TRBJ2-2
D: TRBD2
size: once
V: TRBV7-3
DNA: TGTGCCAGCAGCTTAACTAGCGGGGGGACCGGGGAGCTGTTTTTT
CDR3: CASSLTSGGTGELFF

J: TRBJ1-2
D: NA
size: NA
V: TRBV6-2/TRBV6-3
DNA: TGTGCCAGCAGTCCCATTCGAGCACCTGTGGATGGCTACACCTTC
CDR3: CASSPIRAPVDGYTF

J: TRBJ1-1
D: NA
size: NA
V: TRBV24-1
DNA: TGTGCCACCAGTCATGGTAGAGGCAACACTGAAGCTTTCTTT
CDR3: CATSHGRGNTEAFF

J: TRBJ2-1
D: TRBD2
size: NA
V: TRBV2
DNA: TGTGCCAGCATCCCAGCGGGAGGAAGTCACAATGAGCAGTTCTTC
CDR3: CASIPAGGSHNEQFF

J: TRBJ2-7
D: NA
size: NA
V: TRBV18
DNA: TGTGCCAGCTCACCATGGGGGAGGAGCTCCTACGAGCAGTACTTC
CDR3: CASSPWGRSSYEQYF

J: TRBJ2-7
D: TRBD2
size: NA
V: TRBV7-2
DNA: TGTGCCAGCAGCTTGGGTAGCGGGGGCCTCTACGAGCAGTACTTC
CDR3: CASSLGSGGLYEQYF